These T cell receptor beta chains were read from a single sample in a study of TIL therapy for anti-PD-1-resistant metastatic lung cancer. Here immunoSEQ multiplex PCR was the method, and the copy in TCRdb shows in-frame clones only, minus some. The sample lists more than 45,000 clones; about nine tenths were seen once. This specimen consisted of blood, obtained at baseline. These receptors all come from a person aged 25-85 years with non-small cell lung cancer. CDR3s include the opening cysteine and the closing phenylalanine or tryptophan. A D gene is named only where the DNA matches it firmly. Clone size is given for some rows only: seen once, a few or many times, or a class if the clone is expanded.

V	J	size	D	DNA	CDR3
TRBV30	TRBJ1-2	-	-	TGTGCCTGGAGTGAGCAGAACCTCTATGGCTACACCTTC	CAWSEQNLYGYTF
TRBV4-1	TRBJ2-4	-	-	TGCGCCAGCAGCCAAGGGGCGAGCGACGCCAAAAACATTCAGTACTTC	CASSQGASDAKNIQYF
TRBV5-1	TRBJ2-1	-	TRBD1	TGCGCCAGCAGCTCGATGCCCGGGACAGGGGGCTCCTACAATGAGCAGTTCTTC	CASSSMPGTGGSYNEQFF
TRBV5-6	TRBJ2-3	-	TRBD1	TGTGCCAGCAGCCCAGAAGGGGCAGGGGGACCCACGGATACGCAGTATTTT	CASSPEGAGGPTDTQYF
TRBV6-5	TRBJ1-2	-	-	TGTGCCGGGAGAGAGGGGAACACCATCTATGGCTACACCTTC	CAGREGNTIYGYTF
TRBV30	TRBJ2-1	-	TRBD1	TGTGCCTGGAGTTTAGCCGGGACAGGGTGGTATGAGCAGTTCTTC	CAWSLAGTGWYEQFF
TRBV5-1	TRBJ2-5	-	TRBD2	TGCGCCAGCAGCTTGGCCGCCTTAGGACTAGCGCCTCAAGAGACCCAGTACTTC	CASSLAALGLAPQETQYF
TRBV4-1	TRBJ1-3	-	-	TGCGCCAGCAGCCAAGGCGGGAGGGGTGCAGGAAACACCATATATTTT	CASSQGGRGAGNTIYF
TRBV3-1/TRBV3-2	TRBJ1-1	-	TRBD1	TGTGCCAGCAGCTTTCGACAGGGAGGTACTGAAGCTTTCTTT	CASSFRQGGTEAFF
TRBV27	TRBJ2-7	-	TRBD1	TGTGCCAGCAGTTCCTCCGGGACAGGGGAGCGCGAGCAGTACTTC	CASSSSGTGEREQYF
TRBV5-1	TRBJ1-6	few	TRBD1	TGCGCCAGCAGCGGGACAGGGGGGGGTTCACCCCTCCACTTT	CASSGTGGGSPLHF
TRBV7-9	TRBJ1-4	-	-	TGTGCCAGCAGCTTCGGGGCAACTAATGAAAAACTGTTTTTT	CASSFGATNEKLFF
TRBV11-2	TRBJ2-1	-	-	TGTGCCAGCAGCTTAGAGCGGGCCTACAGTGAGCAGTTCTTC	CASSLERAYSEQFF
TRBV25-1	TRBJ2-7	-	-	TGTGCCAGCAGGGGGGGCGCGGTTTACGAGCAGTACTTC	CASRGGAVYEQYF
TRBV5-6	TRBJ1-5	-	-	TGTGCCAGCAGCTCGTTAAATCGGCCCCAGCATTTT	CASSSLNRPQHF
TRBV3-1/TRBV3-2	TRBJ2-2	-	TRBD1	TGTGCCAGCAGCCCCGGGACAGGGGGCGACCACGAGGAGCTGTTTTTT	CASSPGTGGDHEELFF
TRBV6-5	TRBJ2-3	once	-	TGTGCCAGCCAACTCGGGAGCGATACGCAGTATTTT	CASQLGSDTQYF
TRBV27	TRBJ2-5	-	-	TGTGCCAGCAGTTTTTTACCAGCAGGCGAGACCCAGTACTTC	CASSFLPAGETQYF
TRBV18	TRBJ1-1	-	TRBD1	TGTGCCAGCTCACTTAGTCTCGGACAGGGGGGCACTGAAGCTTTCTTT	CASSLSLGQGGTEAFF
TRBV19	TRBJ2-1	-	-	TGTGCCAGTAGTATAGATCTCGGTAGCGGTTGGTTCTTC	CASSIDLGSGWFF
TRBV13	TRBJ2-7	-	-	TGTGCCAGCAGCTTAAGGGGAATGGTCGAGCAGTACTTC	CASSLRGMVEQYF
TRBV6-1	TRBJ2-3	-	-	TGTGCCAGCAGTGAAGGGCTCCCAGGGCCAGATACGCAGTATTTT	CASSEGLPGPDTQYF
TRBV11-3	TRBJ2-1	-	TRBD2	TGTGCCAGCAGCTTAATGGGAGCGGGGGTAAACAATGAGCAGTTCTTC	CASSLMGAGVNNEQFF
TRBV6-6	TRBJ2-3	-	-	TGTGCCAGCAGTTACCTAGCTGGGGTCACAGATACGCAGTATTTT	CASSYLAGVTDTQYF
TRBV19	TRBJ2-2	few	-	TGTGCCAGTAAACCGGGAGCGGTCGACACCGGGGAGCTGTTTTTT	CASKPGAVDTGELFF
TRBV20-1	TRBJ1-1	few	-	TGCAGTGCTCTCCAAGGTGAAAAAGCTTTCTTT	CSALQGEKAFF
TRBV5-6	TRBJ1-2	-	-	TGTGCCAGCAGCGTGACAAGCGATAACTATGGCTACACCTTC	CASSVTSDNYGYTF
TRBV6-1	TRBJ2-5	-	-	TGTGCCAGCAGTGAAGTGGGGGCCCGAGAGACCCAGTACTTC	CASSEVGARETQYF
TRBV7-3	TRBJ2-1	-	-	TGTGCCAGCAGCTTAACTAGCGCGCCCGTATCCTACAATGAGCAGTTCTTC	CASSLTSAPVSYNEQFF
TRBV5-6	TRBJ2-7	-	TRBD2	TGTGCCAGCAGCTTGGAAGGGCAGAGGAGCGGGGCTAGACTCGGTGAGCAGTACTTC	CASSLEGQRSGARLGEQYF
TRBV9	TRBJ2-7	-	-	TGTGCCAGCAGTTCTATCGCTGGACAGCTATCCTCCTACGAGCAGTACTTC	CASSSIAGQLSSYEQYF
TRBV10-1	TRBJ2-3	few	-	TGCGCCAGCAGTGAAACGACAGGTCTATCTAGCACAGATACGCAGTATTTT	CASSETTGLSSTDTQYF
TRBV10-3	TRBJ2-1	-	TRBD2	TGTGCCATCAGGACTAGCGAAGGCATAGGAAATGAGCAGTTCTTC	CAIRTSEGIGNEQFF
TRBV25-1	TRBJ2-7	-	-	TGTGCCAGCAGTGAGCCCGACAGGATCTACGAGCAGTACTTC	CASSEPDRIYEQYF
TRBV6-5	TRBJ1-4	-	-	TGTGCCAGCAGAAGCTTTACAACTAATGAAAAACTGTTTTTT	CASRSFTTNEKLFF
TRBV27	TRBJ2-7	-	-	TGTGCCAGCAGTTTATCGGGCCCGGACTACGAGCAGTACTTC	CASSLSGPDYEQYF
TRBV2	TRBJ1-3	-	-	TGTGCCAGCAGTGAAGCGGTGGGGAGGTCTGGAAACACCATATATTTT	CASSEAVGRSGNTIYF
TRBV6-6	TRBJ1-2	-	-	TGTGCCAGCAGTTTAAGAGCTAACTATGGCTACACCTTC	CASSLRANYGYTF
TRBV28	TRBJ2-7	-	TRBD2	TGTGCCAGCAGTCCCGGCTATGCTAGCGGCCAGAAGGAGCAGTACTTC	CASSPGYASGQKEQYF
TRBV6-5	TRBJ2-7	-	TRBD2	TGTGCCAGCAGGGAGACTAGCGGGGGCCTCTACGAGCAGTACTTC	CASRETSGGLYEQYF
TRBV14	TRBJ1-2	-	-	TGTGCCAGCAGCCCGGAGGGTCTAGGCTACACCTTC	CASSPEGLGYTF
TRBV2	TRBJ1-4	once	-	TGTGCCAGCAATTGGGGAGGGACTAATGAAAAACTGTTTTTT	CASNWGGTNEKLFF
TRBV4-1	TRBJ1-1	-	-	TGCGCCAGCAGCCTGGGGGGGAGTAACACTGAAGCTTTCTTT	CASSLGGSNTEAFF
TRBV27	TRBJ1-2	once	-	TGTGCCAGCAGTTTCTCGGCAGGGATCTGGGATGGCTACACCTTC	CASSFSAGIWDGYTF
TRBV2	TRBJ2-4	-	TRBD1	TGTGCCAGCAGTGACGGACAGGCGATAAACATTCAGTACTTC	CASSDGQAINIQYF
TRBV5-1	TRBJ2-1	-	-	TGCGCCAGCAGCTTGGTTTACGCGGACCCATCCTACAATGAGCAGTTCTTC	CASSLVYADPSYNEQFF
TRBV18	TRBJ2-3	-	TRBD2	TGTGCCAGCACGATCGGGACTAGCGGGAGGAGCACAGATACGCAGTATTTT	CASTIGTSGRSTDTQYF
TRBV19	TRBJ1-4	once	-	TGTGCCAGTAGTACTGGACGGAGGGTTTCTAATGAAAAACTGTTTTTT	CASSTGRRVSNEKLFF
TRBV12-5	TRBJ1-5	few	-	TGTGCTAGTGGTTTGGCGGAGACAGGCCTAGTCTTCAATCAGCCCCAGCATTTT	CASGLAETGLVFNQPQHF
TRBV24-1	TRBJ2-6	-	TRBD1	TGTGCCATCGGGAAGGGACAGGGTAGCTCTGGGGCCAACGTCCTGACTTTC	CAIGKGQGSSGANVLTF